A single sample is the source of the 18 T cell receptor beta chains below, sequenced in a study of cytomegalovirus exposure and HLA in healthy donors. PCR was performed using 60 Vbeta and 13 Jbeta primers. Clones were read by immunoSEQ multiplex PCR, and TCRdb kept only the in-frame ones, dropping some. Of about 160,000 clones in the sample, 60% to 75% are singletons; the top ten hold around 3%. The sample consisted of PBMCs. Receptors were obtained from a woman aged 45-65 years in good health and CMV-seropositive.

The chain carries TRBV2 and TRBJ1-6; D is unresolved. This CDR3 contains 13 residues. Germline-derived CDR1 and CDR2 are SNHLY and FYNNEI. V was pared by 4 bases and J by 7 bases, with 8 bases between. CDR3 sequence (DNA): TGTGCCAGCAGTGTAATCGGGAATTCACCCCTCCACTTT. Translation gives CASSVIGNSPLHF.

The chain recombines TRBV5-1 with TRBJ2-3, with 9 bases lining up with TRBD2. V was clipped by 3 bases and J by 4 bases; unmatched bases: 15. Germline V CDR1 and CDR2: SGHRS, YFSETQ. There are 18 residues in the CDR3. The DNA for the CDR3 is TGCGCCAGCAGCTGGTCGTCTAGCGGGGACTTGGGGGCAGATACGCAGTATTTT. This gives the protein CASSWSSSGDLGADTQYF.

The J gene is TRBJ2-6, the V gene TRBV7-9, with D possibly matching TRBD2 (6 bases). The V gene lost 2 bases and the J gene lost 2 bases, with 10 bases spanning the gap. The CDR3 contains 16 residues. CDR1 is SEHNR, CDR2 FQNEAQ, per germline (reference sequence). DNA of the CDR3: TGTGCCAGCAGCTTATCGGGGACTCCTGGGGCCAACGTCCTGACTTTC. Translated, it gives CASSLSGTPGANVLTF. Supplemented by reference TRBV7-9 and TRBJ2-6, the full variable domain reads DTGVSQNPRHKITKRGQNVTFRCDPISEHNRLYWYRQTLGQGPEFLTYFQNEAQLEKSRLLSDRFSAERPKGSFSTLEIQRTEQGDSAMYLCASSLSGTPGANVLTFGAGSRLTVL.

The V gene is TRBV18, the J gene TRBJ2-5; D is undetermined. Germline V CDR1 and CDR2: KGHSH, LQKENI. This CDR3 has 12 residues. The V and J ends lost 6 bases and 5 bases respectively, with 10 bases between them. The CDR3 sequence: CASSLREETQYF. CDR3 DNA: TGTGCCAGCTCTTTAAGAGAGGAGACCCAGTACTTC.

A few counts support this clone. The rearrangement links TRBV20-1 to TRBJ1-2, with 8 bases matching TRBD1. CDR3 length equals 11 residues. Germline V gene sequence: CDR1 DFQATT, CDR2 SNEGSKA (reference sequence). J was trimmed by 7 bases and V by 5 bases; bases with no gene match: 3. CDR3 DNA: TGCAGTGCTTCAGGGGGCGCTGGCTACACCTTC. Translation: CSASGGAGYTF.

V usage is TRBV18 and J usage is TRBJ1-5, with 8 bases that match TRBD1. The V gene end was trimmed by 8 bases and the J gene end by 0 bases; junction bases not matched to a gene: 9. This CDR3 is built from 16 residues. Germline V CDR1 and CDR2: KGHSH, LQKENI. CDR3 DNA: TGTGCCAGCGCCGACAGGGGAAGAAATAGCAATCAGCCCCAGCATTTT. Protein product: CASADRGRNSNQPQHF.

This clone was seen a single time. The chain couples TRBV5-4 to TRBJ1-1; TRBD1 is a possible D gene (5 bases). V was clipped by 4 bases and J by 0 bases, with 13 bases between them. Germline CDR1 SGHNT, CDR2 YYREEE (reference sequence). The CDR3 has 15 amino acids. The CDR3 nucleotides read TGTGCCAGCAGCCGCGGGGGGAGCATGAACACTGAAGCTTTCTTT. This gives the protein CASSRGGSMNTEAFF.

The genes are TRBV2 and TRBJ2-5, with TRBD1 matching 7 bases. J lost 3 bases, V lost 4 bases, and 14 bases had no gene match. The CDR3 runs to 17 residues. Germline V gene lookup returns CDR1 SNHLY and CDR2 FYNNEI. CDR3 DNA sequence: TGTGCCAGCAGTGGGGGACGCTTCCGGGACAGCAAAGAGACCCAGTACTTC. Its translation: CASSGGRFRDSKETQYF.

CDR3 DNA sequence: TGTGCCAGTAGGACTGGAAGCACAGATACGCAGTATTTT. Its protein is CASRTGSTDTQYF. V and J are TRBV19 and TRBJ2-3; D unresolved. This CDR3 is built from 13 residues. The germline V gene has CDR1 LNHDA and CDR2 SQIVND (reference sequence). With 6 bases removed from V and 0 bases from J, the gap between germline ends came to 7 bases.

This clone was seen a single time. The chain couples TRBV2 to TRBJ1-2; a weak D match, TRBD1 (6 bases). The V gene lost 3 bases and the J gene lost 7 bases, with 12 bases spanning the gap. The germline V gene encodes CDR1 SNHLY and CDR2 FYNNEI. CDR3 size: 13 residues. The CDR3 sequence: CASSDRGVSGYTF. CDR3 sequence (DNA): TGTGCCAGCAGTGACAGGGGCGTCTCTGGCTACACCTTC.

V and J are TRBV9 and TRBJ1-6, with D maybe TRBD1 (5 bases). The CDR3 consists of 15 residues. Trimming removed 4 bases from V and 9 bases from J, with 17 bases in between. Germline V lookup: CDR1 SGDLS, CDR2 YYNGEE. The CDR3 protein is CASSPTTTVGSPLHF. The CDR3 DNA follows: TGTGCCAGCAGCCCTACGACGACAGTAGGTTCACCCCTCCACTTT.

The chain combines TRBV5-4 with TRBJ2-7; TRBD1 matches 7 bases. CDR3 length: 14 amino acids. Germline V gene data show CDR1 as SGHNT and CDR2 as YYREEE (reference sequence). V dropped 5 bases and J dropped 3; count of bases not matched to a gene: 8. CDR3 nucleotides: TGTGCCAGCAGTTATGACAGGGACGTCTACGAGCAGTACTTC. This gives the protein CASSYDRDVYEQYF.

This clone has just one count. V and J are TRBV10-3 and TRBJ2-1, with TRBD2 matching over 7 bases. The V gene's germline CDR1 is ENHRY and CDR2 SYGVKD. V gave up 0 bases and J gave up 7 bases; unmatched junction bases: 3. The CDR3 has 14 amino acids. The chain's CDR3 is CAISESGGVNEQFF. In DNA, the CDR3 is TGTGCCATCAGTGAGTCGGGAGGGGTGAATGAGCAGTTCTTC.

Regarding this clone: At one of its ends the junction is not consistent with the germline gene, which may arise from a read error. The chain carries TRBV6-4 and TRBJ2-1, with D possibly TRBD1 on 6 matching bases. The CDR3 has 16 residues. Germline loops: CDR1 MRHNA, CDR2 SNTAGT. CDR3 protein: CASSDSAQGSHNEQFF. The CDR3 nucleotides are TGTGCCAGCAGTGACTCAGCACAGGGCTCCCACAATGAGCAGTTCTTC.

V and J are TRBV28 and TRBJ2-7; D perhaps matches TRBD1 (5 bases). CDR1 is MDHEN, CDR2 SYDVKM, per germline. V lost 6 bases to trimming and J lost 2 bases, with 14 bases between them. CDR3 length: 14 amino acids. The DNA for the CDR3 is TGTGCCAGCAGCCTCGCCACAGGAGCCTACGAGCAGTACTTC. It yields the protein CASSLATGAYEQYF.

This clone was detected once. This rearrangement joins TRBV29-1 to TRBJ2-3, with 13 bases lining up with TRBD2. This CDR3 has 14 residues. Unmatched junction bases numbered 2, after V lost 6 bases and J lost 2 bases. CDR1 is SQVTM and CDR2 is ANQGSEA in the germline V gene. The CDR3 sequence is CSVGLAGATDTQYF. In DNA, the CDR3 is TGCAGCGTAGGACTAGCGGGGGCCACAGATACGCAGTATTTT.

This clone came up once. V usage is TRBV4-2 and J usage is TRBJ2-2; 9 bases align to TRBD2. V lost 0 bases to trimming and J lost 7 bases; unmatched junction nucleotides: 12. CDR1 is LGHNA and CDR2 is YNFKEQ in the germline V gene. The CDR3 length is 18 residues. This CDR3 is CASSQEGRGGRRDGELFF. The CDR3 DNA sequence: TGTGCCAGCAGCCAAGAGGGGCGGGGGGGCCGTCGGGACGGGGAGCTGTTTTTT.

The chain has TRBV7-2 and TRBJ1-4; 10 bases line up with TRBD1. The CDR3 contains 15 residues. V gave up 1 base and J gave up 8 bases; unmatched junction bases: 4. CDR1 and CDR2 from the germline V gene are SGHTA and FQGNSA. The CDR3 bases are TGTGCCAGCAGCTTAGGACAGGGGGCAGAGGAAAAACTGTTTTTT. It specifies CASSLGQGAEEKLFF.